This entry lists 25 T cell receptor beta chains sequenced from one sample in a study of T cells in Graves' hyperthyroidism and ophthalmopathy. The investigators amplified TCR beta CDR3 regions from RNA transcripts. HTBI primers drove first-round RT-PCR of the TCR CDR3. MiXCR, run by TCRdb on the multiplex PCR reads, gives a single entry per CDR3 protein. The sample shows under 400,000 distinct CDR3 sequences, roughly 14% of them seen only once. Sequencing used blood. The receptors stem from a woman aged 60-75 years with Graves' hyperthyroidism.

This clonotype was counted many times. This rearrangement joins TRBV11-1 to TRBJ2-4; the D gene is possibly TRBD2 (5 bases). The V end was cut by 6 bases, the J end by 5 bases, with 17 bases between. CDR3 length equals 15 residues. Germline V lookup: CDR1 SGHAT, CDR2 FQDESV (reference sequence). CDR3 amino acids: CASSHSGIIQNIQYF. CDR3 DNA sequence: TGTGCCAGCAGTCACAGCGGAATCATCCAAAACATTCAGTACTTC.

Many counts were recorded for this clonotype. The rearrangement joins TRBV27 to TRBJ1-1; maybe TRBD1 (6 bases). Trimming removed 6 bases at V and 5 bases at J, with 16 bases between. This CDR3 region has 14 residues. Per the germline V gene, CDR1 is MNHEY and CDR2 is SMNVEV (reference sequence). CDR3: CASRIGQGWTEAFF. In nucleotides, the CDR3 is TGTGCCAGCAGGATAGGGCAGGGGTGGACTGAAGCTTTCTTT.

About this clonotype: This could be a read error, since a much larger clone is one nucleotide away. The rearrangement joins TRBV20-1 to TRBJ2-1; D assignment may be TRBD1 or TRBD2 (6 bases each). This CDR3 contains 15 residues. V was trimmed by 0 bases and J by 10 bases, leaving 19 bases between them. Per the germline V gene, CDR1 is DFQATT and CDR2 is SNEGSKA (reference sequence). CDR3 bases: TGCAGTGCTAGAGACCCGCAGGGGAGGTCCTACGAGCAGTTCTTC. Translating it yields CSARDPQGRSYEQFF.

As regards this clonotype: This may arise from a read error, as a much more abundant clone is one base away. This sequence joins TRBV11-2 and TRBJ2-1, with 9 bases that match TRBD2. This CDR3 contains 16 residues. CDR1 SGHAT and CDR2 FQNNGV come from the germline V gene. The CDR3 nucleotides are TGTACCAGCAGCTTAGTAAGCGGGAGGCGCTACAATGAGCAGTTCTTC. Amino acids: CTSSLVSGRRYNEQFF.

With respect to this clonotype: Relative to the germline gene, one junction end is altered; a read error may explain this. V usage is TRBV7-7 and J usage is TRBJ2-1; possible D gene TRBD1, 5 bases. The germline V gene encodes CDR1 SSHAT and CDR2 FNYEAQ (reference sequence). CDR3 size: 17 residues. The CDR3: CASSFPHTQGLYNEQFF. DNA of the CDR3: TGTGCTAGCAGCTTCCCACATACCCAGGGTCTTTACAATGAGCAGTTCTTC.

With regard to this clonotype: A read error is possible here, since a much larger clone lies one base away. The rearrangement joins TRBV6-2 or TRBV6-3 to TRBJ2-5; TRBD2 matches at 14 bases. The CDR3 consists of 14 residues. The V gene end was trimmed by 5 bases and the J gene end by 7 bases; junction bases not matched to a gene: 3. The V gene's germline CDR1 is MNHEY and CDR2 SVGEGT. The CDR3 DNA follows: TGTGCCAGCAGTGGGACTAGCGGGAGTGGGACCCAGTACTTC. Translation: CASSGTSGSGTQYF.

The gene calls are TRBV7-9 and TRBJ2-1, with TRBD2 identical over 7 bases. Germline V gives CDR1 SEHNR, CDR2 FQNEAQ (reference sequence). The CDR3 covers 13 residues. The V and J ends lost 3 bases and 12 bases, in that order; junction bases with no gene match: 8. The CDR3 sequence: CASSLPSGRGQFF. The CDR3 DNA is TGTGCCAGCAGCTTGCCCTCAGGGAGGGGGCAGTTCTTC.

This clonotype was seen ten or more times. J is TRBJ2-3 and V is TRBV10-3; D ambiguous. Trimming took 4 bases from V and 0 from J, leaving 5 bases between them. This CDR3 is 13 amino acids long. Per germline, CDR1 ENHRY and CDR2 SYGVKD. The CDR3 region is CAISVTSTDTQYF. CDR3 in DNA: TGTGCCATCAGTGTTACTAGCACAGATACGCAGTATTTT.

This clonotype was counted at least ten times. The gene calls are TRBV10-3 and TRBJ2-1; 14 positions match TRBD2. The CDR3 spans 13 residues. With V trimmed by 9 bases and J by 6 bases, 1 base remained unmatched. From germline, CDR1 is ENHRY and CDR2 SYGVKD. Here the CDR3 DNA reads TGTGCCATGACTAGCGGGAGGGCCAATGAGCAGTTCTTC. This codes for CAMTSGRANEQFF.

This clonotype was found many times. V and J are TRBV10-3 and TRBJ1-3; 7 nucleotides align to TRBD1. The germline V gene has CDR1 ENHRY and CDR2 SYGVKD. The CDR3 totals 16 residues. The V and J ends lost 6 bases and 4 bases, in that order; junction bases with no gene match: 12. The CDR3 is CAISAPLTGAGNTIYF. The CDR3 nucleotides are TGTGCCATCAGCGCCCCCCTTACAGGGGCAGGAAACACCATATATTTT.

This clonotype was recorded at least ten times. The chain employs TRBV28 and TRBJ2-1; D possibly corresponds to TRBD1 (5 bases). CDR3 length: 14 amino acids. Trimming left V 1 base short and J 8 bases short, with 12 bases between. Germline CDR1 MDHEN, CDR2 SYDVKM. CDR3 sequence (DNA): TGTGCCAGCAGTTTATCGGGTAGGGGTTATGAGCAGTTCTTC. Translated: CASSLSGRGYEQFF.

This clonotype has a count of ten or more. The J gene is TRBJ1-5, the V gene TRBV3-1, with 8 bases that match TRBD1. The V segment lost 4 bases and the J segment 6 bases; nucleotides outside the gene matches: 5. Germline V gene sequence: CDR1 LGHDT, CDR2 YNNKEL (reference sequence). This CDR3 has 14 residues. In nucleotides, the CDR3 is TGTGCCAGCAGCCCGGACAGGGATTTTCAGCCCCAGCATTTT. This sequence encodes CASSPDRDFQPQHF.

The CDR3 here is CASSLTGTGTEKLFF. CDR3 sequence (DNA): TGTGCCAGCAGCTTAACGGGGACAGGGACCGAAAAACTGTTTTTT. The V call is TRBV7-3, the J call TRBJ1-4, with TRBD1 matching 9 bases. The CDR3 has 15 amino acids. V dropped 0 bases and J dropped 8; count of bases not matched to a gene: 4. Germline V gene lookup returns CDR1 SGHTA and CDR2 FQGTGA.

The gene calls are TRBV6-1 and TRBJ2-2, with D tentatively TRBD1 (5 bases). The germline V and J ends were trimmed by 4 bases and 5 bases, with 17 bases remaining between them. Germline-derived CDR1 and CDR2 are MNHNS and SASEGT. This CDR3 has 16 amino acids. CDR3 loop: CASSAHRYQGTGELFF. As DNA, the CDR3 is TGTGCCAGCAGTGCACACCGCTATCAGGGTACCGGGGAGCTGTTTTTT.

The genes are TRBV28 and TRBJ2-1; 9 bases align to TRBD2. Germline CDR1 reads MDHEN; CDR2 reads SYDVKM. The CDR3 has 14 residues. J gave up 6 bases and V 6 bases, and 6 bases lay outside the gene matches. Written as DNA, the CDR3 is TGTGCCAGCAGGTATATAGCGGGAGTCAATGAGCAGTTCTTC. The encoded protein is CASRYIAGVNEQFF.

On this clonotype: A single base separates this from a much larger clone, so it may be a read error. The rearrangement links TRBV28 to TRBJ2-1; the D gene could be TRBD1 or TRBD2 (5 bases each). Germline assignment: CDR1 MDHEN and CDR2 SYDVKM. This CDR3 has 15 amino acids. The CDR3: CAGSLRGPKANEQFF. CDR3 nucleotides: TGTGCCGGCAGTTTAAGGGGACCGAAAGCCAATGAGCAGTTCTTC.

This clonotype was seen many times. V usage is TRBV20-1 and J usage is TRBJ2-1, with a possible D match to TRBD1 (5 bases). CDR1 is DFQATT, CDR2 SNEGSKA, per germline (reference sequence). V was cut by 3 bases and J by 7 bases, with 10 bases left in between. The CDR3 spans 12 residues. Here the CDR3 reads CSASAPGNEQFF. In DNA form, the CDR3 reads TGCAGTGCTAGCGCACCAGGGAATGAGCAGTTCTTC.

For this clonotype: An end of the junction does not agree with germline; a read error may underlie this. The chain couples TRBV12-3 or TRBV12-4 to TRBJ2-7; 7 nucleotides align to TRBD2. This CDR3 is 12 amino acids long. The CDR3 DNA is TGTACCAGCAGGGAGGGCGGCCACGAGCAGTACTTC. Translation gives CTSREGGHEQYF.

This clonotype has a count of ten or more. The CDR3 protein is CAWRQAGSYNEQFF. The CDR3 DNA reads TGTGCCTGGAGACAGGCGGGAAGCTACAATGAGCAGTTCTTC. This chain connects TRBV30 to TRBJ2-1, with TRBD2 as a possible D gene (6 bases). Trimming took off 3 bases at V and 3 bases at J, with 12 bases between the two ends. The CDR3 is made up of 14 amino acids. CDR1 is GTSNPN, CDR2 SVGIG, per germline (reference sequence).

This clonotype was seen repeatedly, ten times or more. The chain recombines TRBV6-2 or TRBV6-3 with TRBJ2-7, with 8 bases identical to TRBD1. This CDR3 has 13 amino acids. Losses at the gene ends were 4 bases for V and 9 bases for J; bases not matched to a gene: 8. In germline, CDR1 is MNHEY, CDR2 SVGEGT. In DNA form, the CDR3 reads TGTGCCAGCAGTTTGGCACAGGGGGGCGCGCAGTACTTC. Residues: CASSLAQGGAQYF.

In this sample, this clonotype turned up a few times. The chain carries TRBV11-2 and TRBJ1-3; no reliable D call. V shed 5 bases and J shed 0 bases, with 11 bases lying between them. This CDR3 has 15 amino acids. Looked up from germline, CDR1 is SGHAT and CDR2 is FQNNGV. CDR3 coding DNA: TGTGCCAGCAGCGCCGAAAGCCACTCTGGAAACACCATATATTTT. This encodes CASSAESHSGNTIYF.

This clonotype has more than one count but fewer than ten. The chain is built from TRBV28 and TRBJ2-7; 10 bases fit TRBD2. Germline V CDR1 and CDR2: MDHEN, SYDVKM. Trimming at V came to 6 bases and at J to 4 bases, leaving 18 bases not matched to a gene. CDR3 length: 18 amino acids. The CDR3 DNA reads TGTGCCAGCAGAAGGAGGGGGGCTCTAGCGGGAGTAATGTACGAGCAGTACTTC. Translation: CASRRRGALAGVMYEQYF.

The genes are TRBV28 and TRBJ2-7, with TRBD1 matching over 8 bases. CDR3 length: 14 amino acids. The germline V gene has CDR1 MDHEN and CDR2 SYDVKM. Unmatched junction bases numbered 10, after V lost 5 bases and J lost 7 bases. As DNA, the CDR3 is TGTGCCAGCAGTCCATATCGACAGGGGCTTGAGCAGTACTTC. The encoded protein is CASSPYRQGLEQYF.

This clonotype was seen only a few times. The chain couples TRBV7-9 to TRBJ2-3, with D perhaps assigned TRBD1 or TRBD2 (6 bases each). The V gene's germline CDR1 is SEHNR and CDR2 FQNEAQ (reference sequence). The CDR3 covers 14 residues. Trimming removed 6 bases at V and 4 bases at J, with 14 bases between. The CDR3 reads CASSLGGLADTQYF. CDR3 sequence (DNA): TGTGCCAGCAGTCTAGGGGGGCTTGCAGATACGCAGTATTTT.

The table lists this clonotype with many counts. The junction departs from the called germline gene at one end, perhaps through a read error. The rearrangement links TRBV12-3 or TRBV12-4 to TRBJ2-3, with D perhaps TRBD1 (6 bases). This CDR3 comprises 14 residues. The CDR3 loop is CATSPGASTDTQYF. In nucleotides, the CDR3 is TGTGCCACCAGTCCAGGGGCTAGCACAGATACGCAGTATTTT.